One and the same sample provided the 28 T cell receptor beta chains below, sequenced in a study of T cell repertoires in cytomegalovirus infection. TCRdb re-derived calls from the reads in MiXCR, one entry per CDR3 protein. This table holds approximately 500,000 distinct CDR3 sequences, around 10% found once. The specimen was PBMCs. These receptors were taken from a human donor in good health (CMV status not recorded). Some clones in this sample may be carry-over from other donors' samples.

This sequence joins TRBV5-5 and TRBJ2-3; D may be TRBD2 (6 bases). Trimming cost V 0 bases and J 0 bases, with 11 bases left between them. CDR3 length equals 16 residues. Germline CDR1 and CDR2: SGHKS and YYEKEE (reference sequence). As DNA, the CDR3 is TGTGCCAGCAGCTTGGTAGCGGTGACTAGCACAGATACGCAGTATTTT. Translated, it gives CASSLVAVTSTDTQYF.

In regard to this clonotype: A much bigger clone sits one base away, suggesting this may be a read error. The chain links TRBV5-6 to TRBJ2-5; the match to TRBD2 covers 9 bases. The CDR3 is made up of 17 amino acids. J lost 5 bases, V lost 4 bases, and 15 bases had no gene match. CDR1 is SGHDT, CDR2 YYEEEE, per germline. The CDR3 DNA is TGTGCCAGCAGCGGCGGGACTAGCTGGAGGGCCTGGGAGACCCAGTACTTC. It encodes CASSGGTSWRAWETQYF.

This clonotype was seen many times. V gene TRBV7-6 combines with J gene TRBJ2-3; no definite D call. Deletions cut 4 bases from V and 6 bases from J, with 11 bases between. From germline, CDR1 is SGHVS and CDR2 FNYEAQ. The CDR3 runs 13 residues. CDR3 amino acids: CASSSSLVDTQYF. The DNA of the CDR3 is TGTGCCAGCAGCTCCTCCTTGGTGGATACGCAGTATTTT.

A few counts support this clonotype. In nucleotides, the CDR3 is TGCAGTGCTAGAGATGAGACTAGCGATCTGAGCTCCTACGAGCAGTACTTC. This sequence encodes CSARDETSDLSSYEQYF. The chain is built from TRBV20-1 and TRBJ2-7; TRBD2 matches 8 bases. The junction had 10 bases not matched to a gene; V was cut back by 0 bases and J by 0 bases. Germline CDR1 DFQATT, CDR2 SNEGSKA (reference sequence). The CDR3 has 17 residues.

The CDR3 loop reads CASSLGRGGEKLFF. Here the CDR3 DNA reads TGTGCCAGCAGCTTGGGCAGGGGTGGTGAAAAACTGTTTTTT. The chain has TRBV7-9 and TRBJ1-4; a possible D gene is TRBD1 (6 bases). The CDR3 sequence is 14 residues long. The germline gives CDR1 SEHNR, CDR2 FQNEAQ (reference sequence). V lost 3 bases and J 7 bases, leaving 12 bases between the germline ends.

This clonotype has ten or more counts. The CDR3, as DNA: TGTGCCAGCAGCTTAGCGGCAGGTTACTCCTACGAGCAGTACTTC. Encoded protein: CASSLAAGYSYEQYF. V gene TRBV7-6 combines with J gene TRBJ2-7; D unresolved. Trimming stripped 0 bases from V and 0 bases from J, with 9 bases between. Germline CDR1 is SGHVS and CDR2 is FNYEAQ. CDR3 length: 15 residues.

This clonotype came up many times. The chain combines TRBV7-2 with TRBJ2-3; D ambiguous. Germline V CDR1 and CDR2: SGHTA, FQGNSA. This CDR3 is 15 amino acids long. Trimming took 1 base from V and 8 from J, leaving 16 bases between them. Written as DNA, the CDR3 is TGTGCCAGCAGCTTAGGGTCCCACGTTCAGAGTACGCAGTATTTT. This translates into CASSLGSHVQSTQYF.

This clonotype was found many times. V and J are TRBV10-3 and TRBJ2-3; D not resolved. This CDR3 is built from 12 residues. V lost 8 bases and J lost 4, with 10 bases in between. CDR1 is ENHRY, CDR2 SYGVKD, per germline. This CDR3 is CAIRSGPDTQYF. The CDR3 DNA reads TGTGCCATCCGATCCGGCCCAGATACGCAGTATTTT.

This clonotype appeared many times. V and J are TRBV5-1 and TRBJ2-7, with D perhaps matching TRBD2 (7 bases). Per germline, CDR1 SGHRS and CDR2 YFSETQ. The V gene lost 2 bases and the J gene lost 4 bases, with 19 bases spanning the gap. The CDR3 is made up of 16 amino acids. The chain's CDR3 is CASSLRRAGTGYEQYF. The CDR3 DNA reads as TGCGCCAGCAGCTTAAGGAGAGCGGGAACAGGGTACGAGCAGTACTTC.

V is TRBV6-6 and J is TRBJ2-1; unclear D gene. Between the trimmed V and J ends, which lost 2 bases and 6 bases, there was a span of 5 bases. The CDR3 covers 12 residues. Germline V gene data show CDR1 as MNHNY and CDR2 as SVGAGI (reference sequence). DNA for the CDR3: TGTGCCAGCAGTTACCCAGGCAATGAGCAGTTCTTC. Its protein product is CASSYPGNEQFF.

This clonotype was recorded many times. CDR3 DNA: TGTGCCAGCAGTTTCGCCGGGACTAGGGAGGGGGAGCTGTTTTTT. The encoded protein is CASSFAGTREGELFF. The J gene is TRBJ2-2, the V gene TRBV12-3 or TRBV12-4; 8 bases agree with TRBD2. The J segment lost 8 bases and the V segment lost 3 bases, leaving 8 bases of the junction unmatched. CDR3 length: 15 amino acids.

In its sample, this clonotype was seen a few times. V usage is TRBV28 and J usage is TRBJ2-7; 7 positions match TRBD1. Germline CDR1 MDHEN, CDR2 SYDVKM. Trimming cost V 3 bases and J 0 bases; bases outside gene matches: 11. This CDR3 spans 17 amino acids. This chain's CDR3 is CASSLVWGQLISYEQYF. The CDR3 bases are TGTGCCAGCAGTTTGGTCTGGGGACAGCTTATCTCCTACGAGCAGTACTTC. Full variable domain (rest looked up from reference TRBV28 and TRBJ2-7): DVKVTQSSRYLVKRTGEKVFLECVQDMDHENMFWYRQDPGLGLRLIYFSYDVKMKEKGDIPEGYSVSREKKERFSLILESASTNQTSMYLCASSLVWGQLISYEQYFGPGTRLTVT.

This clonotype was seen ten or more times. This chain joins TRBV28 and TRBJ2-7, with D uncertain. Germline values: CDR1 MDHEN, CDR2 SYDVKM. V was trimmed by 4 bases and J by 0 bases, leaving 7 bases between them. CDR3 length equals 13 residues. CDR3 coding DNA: TGTGCCAGCAGTTCCTCCCTCTCCTACGAGCAGTACTTC. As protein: CASSSSLSYEQYF.

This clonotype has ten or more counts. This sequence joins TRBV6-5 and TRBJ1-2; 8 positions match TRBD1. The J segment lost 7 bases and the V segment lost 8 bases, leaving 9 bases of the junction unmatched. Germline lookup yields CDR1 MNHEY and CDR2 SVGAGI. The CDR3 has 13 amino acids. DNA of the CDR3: TGTGCCAGCCGTTGGCAGGGGGCGATTGGCTACACCTTC. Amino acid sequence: CASRWQGAIGYTF.

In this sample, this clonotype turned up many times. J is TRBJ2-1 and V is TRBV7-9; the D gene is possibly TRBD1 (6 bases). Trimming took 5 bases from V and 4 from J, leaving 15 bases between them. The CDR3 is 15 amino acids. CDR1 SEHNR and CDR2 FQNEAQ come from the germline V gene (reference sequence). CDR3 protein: CASSPPGDRYNEQFF. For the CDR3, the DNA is TGTGCCAGCAGCCCGCCAGGGGATAGGTACAATGAGCAGTTCTTC.

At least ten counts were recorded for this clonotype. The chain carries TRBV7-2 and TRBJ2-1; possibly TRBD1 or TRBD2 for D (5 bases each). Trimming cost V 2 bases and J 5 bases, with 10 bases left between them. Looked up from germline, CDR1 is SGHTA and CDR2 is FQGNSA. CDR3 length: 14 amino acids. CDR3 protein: CASSLFRGDNEQFF. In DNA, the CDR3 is TGTGCCAGCAGCTTATTCCGAGGGGACAATGAGCAGTTCTTC.

Here the CDR3 reads CASSFSSGGYEQYF. CDR3 sequence (DNA): TGTGCCAGCAGCTTCTCTAGCGGGGGGTACGAGCAGTACTTC. The rearrangement uses TRBV13 and TRBJ2-7; 11 nucleotides align to TRBD2. This CDR3 has 14 residues. The V segment lost 3 bases and the J segment 4 bases; nucleotides outside the gene matches: 2. CDR1 and CDR2 (germline): PRHDT, FYEKMQ (reference sequence).

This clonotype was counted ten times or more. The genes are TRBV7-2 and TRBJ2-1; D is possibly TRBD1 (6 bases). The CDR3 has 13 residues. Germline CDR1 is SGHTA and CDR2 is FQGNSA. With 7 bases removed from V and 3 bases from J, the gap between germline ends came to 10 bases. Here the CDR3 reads CASTRDIYNEQFF. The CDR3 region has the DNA TGTGCCAGCACCCGGGACATCTACAATGAGCAGTTCTTC.

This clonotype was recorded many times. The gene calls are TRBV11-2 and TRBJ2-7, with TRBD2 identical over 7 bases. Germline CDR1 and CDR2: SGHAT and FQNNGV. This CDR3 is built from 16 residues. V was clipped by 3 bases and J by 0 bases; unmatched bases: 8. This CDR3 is CASSFPTSVRSYEQYF. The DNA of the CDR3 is TGTGCCAGCAGCTTTCCCACTAGCGTGCGCTCCTACGAGCAGTACTTC.

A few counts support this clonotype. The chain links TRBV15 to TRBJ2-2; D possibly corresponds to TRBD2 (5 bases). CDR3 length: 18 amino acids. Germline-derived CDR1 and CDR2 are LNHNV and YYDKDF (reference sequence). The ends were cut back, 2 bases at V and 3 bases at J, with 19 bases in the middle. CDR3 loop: CATSRTGPHAEDTGELFF. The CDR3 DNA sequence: TGTGCCACCAGCAGAACCGGCCCTCATGCGGAGGACACCGGGGAGCTGTTTTTT.

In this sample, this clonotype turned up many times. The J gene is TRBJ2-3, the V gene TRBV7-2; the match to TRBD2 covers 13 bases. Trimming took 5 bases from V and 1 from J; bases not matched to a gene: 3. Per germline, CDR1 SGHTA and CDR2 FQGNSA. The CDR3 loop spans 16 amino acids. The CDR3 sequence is CASSPGLAGGTDTQYF. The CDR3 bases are TGTGCCAGCAGCCCCGGACTAGCGGGAGGCACAGATACGCAGTATTTT.

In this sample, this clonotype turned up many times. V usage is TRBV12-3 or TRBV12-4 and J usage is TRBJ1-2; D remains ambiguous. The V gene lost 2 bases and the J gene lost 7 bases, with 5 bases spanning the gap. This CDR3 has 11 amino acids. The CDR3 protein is CASSLITGYTF. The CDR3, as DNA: TGTGCCAGCAGTTTAATAACTGGCTACACCTTC.

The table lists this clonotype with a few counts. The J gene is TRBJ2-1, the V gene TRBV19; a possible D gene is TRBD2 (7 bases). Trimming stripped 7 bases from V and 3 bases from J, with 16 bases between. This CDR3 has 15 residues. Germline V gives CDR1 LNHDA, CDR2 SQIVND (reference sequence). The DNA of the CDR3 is TGTGCCAGTATTAATCCGGGGGGCCTCTACAATGAGCAGTTCTTC. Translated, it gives CASINPGGLYNEQFF.

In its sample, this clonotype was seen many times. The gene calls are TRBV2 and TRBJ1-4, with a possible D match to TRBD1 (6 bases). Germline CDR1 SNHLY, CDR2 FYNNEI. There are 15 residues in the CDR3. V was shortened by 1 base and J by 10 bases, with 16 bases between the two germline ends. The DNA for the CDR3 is TGTGCCAGCAGTGAAGGAGGATTCAAGGGGGTAAAACTGTTTTTT. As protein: CASSEGGFKGVKLFF.

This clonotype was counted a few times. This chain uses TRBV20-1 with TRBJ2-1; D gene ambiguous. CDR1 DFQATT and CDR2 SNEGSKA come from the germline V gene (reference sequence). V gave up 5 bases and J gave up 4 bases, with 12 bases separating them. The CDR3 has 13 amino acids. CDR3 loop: CSALPPGYNEQFF. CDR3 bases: TGCAGTGCTCTCCCTCCCGGGTACAATGAGCAGTTCTTC.

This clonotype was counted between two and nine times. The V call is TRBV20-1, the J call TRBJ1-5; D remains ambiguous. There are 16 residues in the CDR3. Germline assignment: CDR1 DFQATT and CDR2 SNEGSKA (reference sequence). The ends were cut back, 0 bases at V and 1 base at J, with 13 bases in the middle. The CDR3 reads CSARDTGGRSNQPQHF. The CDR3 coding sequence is TGCAGTGCTAGAGATACGGGAGGACGGAGCAATCAGCCCCAGCATTTT.

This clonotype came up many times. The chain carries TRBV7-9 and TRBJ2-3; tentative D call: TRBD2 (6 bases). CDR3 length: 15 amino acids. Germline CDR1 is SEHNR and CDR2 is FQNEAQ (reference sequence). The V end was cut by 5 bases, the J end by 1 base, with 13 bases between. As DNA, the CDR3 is TGTGCCAGCAGCCGTTATAGCGGAGGCACAGATACGCAGTATTTT. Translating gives CASSRYSGGTDTQYF.

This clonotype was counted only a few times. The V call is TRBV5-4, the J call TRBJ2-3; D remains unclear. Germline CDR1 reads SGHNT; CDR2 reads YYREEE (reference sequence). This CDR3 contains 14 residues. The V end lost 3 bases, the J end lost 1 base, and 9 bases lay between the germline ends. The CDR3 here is CASSSPVGTDTQYF. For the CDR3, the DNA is TGTGCCAGCAGCTCCCCGGTCGGCACAGATACGCAGTATTTT.